This T cell receptor (beta chain) was documented in a study of immune evolution from preneoplasia to lung adenocarcinoma. Broader study findings: Top clone frequencies peaked in normal lung, apparently declining through invasive adenocarcinoma. Later-stage lesions appeared to have more T cells, more diversity, less clonality.

Germline CDR1 reads SGHNT; CDR2 reads YYREEE (reference sequence). Trimming pared 4 bases from V and 0 bases from J, leaving 8 bases between. The CDR3 runs 15 residues. The repertoire was sequenced with immunoSEQ multiplex PCR; TCRdb's copy has only in-frame clones and lacks some. The table records 25,000 or so clones, roughly 70% of them present only once. Patients had resection in Japan or China between the mid-2010s and the late 2010s. Of note for this clone: Its antigen is not identified.

Sequenced: FFPE invasive lung adenocarcinoma tissue. The receptor comes from a person between 60 and 69 years old with invasive lung adenocarcinoma. Some clones in this sample may be carry-over from other donors' samples. This chain connects TRBV5-4 to TRBJ2-6; D is unclear. For the CDR3, the DNA is TGTGCCAGCAGCAGGTACAACTCTGGGGCCAACGTCCTGACTTTC. Protein: CASSRYNSGANVLTF.